This T cell receptor (beta chain) comes out of a study of shared clonotypes between healthy human individuals. The wider study: Plates per donor: three CD4 naive, three CD4 memory, two CD8 naive, one CD8 memory. Study observations and caveats: In having few donors, the study represented limited genetic and exposure-history diversity. Shared clonotypes: about 5% naive CD4, about 3.5% naive CD8, about 2.5% memory CD4, under 0.5% memory CD8.

Sequencing used immunoSEQ multiplex PCR; TCRdb keeps in-frame clones, though not all of them. The sample has hundreds of thousands of clones; roughly 96% are singletons. V was trimmed by 7 bases and J by 3 bases, leaving 6 bases between them. Germline loops: CDR1 DFQATT, CDR2 SNEGSKA (reference sequence). This CDR3 comprises 10 residues. As to this clone: Its antigen is undetermined.

Donors comprised only Caucasian adults living in Nashville, Tennessee. The specimen was memory CD8+ T cells sorted from blood. Subset in this sample: CD45RO+ cells pooled with CCR7-negative TemRA cells. This sequence joins TRBV20-1 and TRBJ2-5; tentatively, D is TRBD1 (5 bases). The receptor was isolated from a man aged 30 to 45 in good health. As DNA, the CDR3 is TGCAGTGGCAGGGAAGAGACCCAGTACTTC. This sequence encodes CSGREETQYF.